This TCR beta chain was documented in a study of blood T cell repertoires in COVID-19 (dated by TCRdb to 2020 to 2021). A note on the overall study: Collaborator samples came from the United States, Italy and Spain and covered acute and convalescent phases of COVID-19. Subjects who had been exposed to COVID-19, were actively infected with it, or had recovered from it provided the deeply sampled blood TCRbeta repertoires that made up the dataset. Samples came from the ongoing ImmuneRACE study (first 160 participants) plus 1,254 subjects from 6 global collaborators. Where available, HLA class I and class II types were taken from metadata supplied by the sample provider and were not determined by assay-based typing. The sample metadata nearly always contained a de-identified subject ID, COVID-19 status, age in years and sex. The material from the prospective study consisted of cDNA or gDNA derived from T cells, B-cell-depleted T cells, or PBMCs. The repertoires were released in a freely available public database meant as a resource for research on the immune response to SARS-CoV-2. The paper's findings and limits, for the study overall: Clinical and demographic metadata were provided uncurated, with the amount varying by source and participant.

Of note for this clone: Its antigen is currently not known. Within one base of it there is no much larger clone, and no base qualities were kept.

V loses 0 bases, J loses 3 bases, and the germline ends lie 13 bases apart. The CDR1 and CDR2 encoded by the germline V gene are SGHDT and YYEEEE. Its CDR3 holds 16 amino acids, cysteine through phenylalanine. The retained sequence is limited to the CDR3, 48 bases, with the frame set at the first base. Participants in the prospective study were aged roughly 18 to 89 years, lived in 24 United States geographic areas, and enrolled through a virtual design. In the prospective study, participants were assigned to cohorts based on the clinical history participants reported in a screening survey and a study questionnaire. Each participant in the prospective study had whole blood, serum and a nasopharyngeal or oropharyngeal swab collected by mobile phlebotomists. Additional blood draws and questionnaires over an approximately 2-month period could optionally be provided by prospective study participants. Before DNA extraction, prospective study blood samples were shipped either frozen or at room temperature.

TCRbeta CDR3 regions were amplified from genomic DNA by means of the immunoSEQ Assay, a bias-controlled multiplex PCR. On the study's bioinformatics: The number of nucleated cells in each sample was estimated by amplification of reference gene primers within the assay. To quantify the absolute abundance of each unique TCRbeta CDR3 rearrangement, sequence reads were collapsed and filtered. For each sample, productive Simpson clonality was calculated as the square root of Simpson's diversity index over productive rearrangements. TCRdb carries this immuneACCESS record with in-frame sequences only. Its versions omit some clonotypes, under half of them owing to an unresolved V gene in the studies checked, with the rest unexplained. The DNA was the basis for D and trimming; V, J and clone size are from that table. Recorded for this sample are around 250,000 clones; about 82% of them occurred a single time. Approximately 9.1% of the sample belongs to the ten largest clones.

This clonotype was obtained from a woman aged 45-65 years with acute COVID-19. The sequencing input was PBMCs or T cells enriched from blood (not recorded which). Here the chain combines TRBV5-6 and TRBJ1-3, with TRBD1 perhaps the D gene, on 6 matching bases. The nucleotide sequence is TGTGCCAGCAGCTTGGTGCAGGGGCTTAGTGGAAACACCATATATTTT. Its product reads: CASSLVQGLSGNTIYF.